This T cell receptor beta chain emerged from a study of shared clonotypes between healthy human individuals. Note on this clone: The antigen is not known.

The length of the CDR3 is 19 residues. Germline-derived CDR1 and CDR2 are SGHNT and YYREEE (reference sequence). V dropped 3 bases and J dropped 0; count of bases not matched to a gene: 12. Positively selected for CCR7, the CD45RO-negative cells used as naive CD8 cells excluded terminally differentiated effector memory CD45RA+ cells. The method was immunoSEQ multiplex PCR; TCRdb's version includes in-frame clones alone and lacks a portion of them. Among a few million clones listed, 85% to 95% were seen once. The study's findings and limits: A reduction in generation probabilities was seen for non-shared clonotypes relative to those shared by all four donors. Large depth notwithstanding, sorted-subset sequencing proved incomplete by rarefaction. Investigators collected only blood, and repertoires in tissues likely differ. Generally, estimated richness proved larger in naive subsets than it did in memory subsets.

The sequence was collected from a man aged 18 to 29 in good health. Some clones in this sample may be carry-over from other donors' samples. The sample comprised naive CD8+ T cells from PBMCs. This sequence joins TRBV5-4 and TRBJ2-6; 7 bases fit TRBD1. The CDR3 nucleotides are TGTGCCAGCAGCTCTATTTCCGGACAGGATACCTCTGGGGCCAACGTCCTGACTTTC. Its translation is CASSSISGQDTSGANVLTF.